This entry is about one T cell receptor (beta chain). This clone was picked up a small number of times. It lacks a known antigen. The input lacks base qualities; no much larger clone sits a single base away. The cohort consisted of approximately 670 healthy bone marrow donors. At the time of sampling, every cohort member was nominally healthy, though immune exposures that went unrecorded were likely present. The donor was CMV seronegative and belonged to the group of several hundred seronegative cohort members. Every donor gave a peripheral blood sample, and the peripheral blood mononuclear cells from that sample were used for TCR beta sequencing. Genomic DNA extraction from the blood cell samples was performed with the Qiagen DNeasy Blood Extraction Kit. The sample originates from a study of cytomegalovirus exposure and HLA in healthy donors listed by TCRdb under 2017. Some background on the complete study: According to an earlier analysis of 587 of the donors, about 179 million T cells yielded over 100 million unique TCR beta sequences and 250 to 350 Gb of sequence data. About 280 gigabases of sequencing data and some 85 million unique TCR sequences were included in an early release covering roughly 700 HLA-typed donors. Of the approximately 400 genotyped donors, 65% to 90% fell in the genetic ancestry cluster associated with self-reported Caucasian donors. The study aimed to test whether cataloging public T cell receptors could reveal signatures of past pathogen exposure. The study used immunosequencing to profile the T cell repertoires of several hundred subjects and linked those repertoires to cytomegalovirus serostatus. In addition to the first cohort of 666 subjects, a separate validation cohort of some 120 different subjects was used. The study combined high-throughput TCR immunosequencing, statistical association of individual TCRs with disease status, and machine learning to predict cytomegalovirus infection status. In a later analysis, previously published TCR beta repertoires from 550 to 750 donors were re-analyzed and high-resolution HLA genotyping was added so that TCR occurrence patterns could be studied. The later analysis used no new phenotypic data to find candidate immune exposures, relying instead on TCR beta sequences and their occurrence across donors. In an earlier analysis of 587 of the donors, high-throughput TCR beta sequencing was used to judge whether each TCR beta V gene segment behaved as functional or pseudogenic. Donor age, sex, ethnicity and CMV serostatus were collected together with the repertoire data. A later genetic analysis used genome-wide SNP genotypes for about 60% of the roughly 670 donors, treating that subset as a discovery cohort. All discovery cohort repertoires had been generated using a single sequencing platform. HLA typing included class I and class II loci at four-digit resolution. The number of donors typed differed by locus, with roughly 620-630 for A, B, C, DRB1 and DQB1, about 500 for DQA1, approximately 580 for DPA1, and 472 for DPB1. About five DR-DQ haplotypes were treated as single units for association and clustering because of strong linkage in the cohort. On average, around 200,000 unique TCR beta nucleotide sequences were sequenced per donor among fewer than 500 genotyped donors of the cohort, with roughly 19% of those sequences being non-productive. The study at large found these results: Cytomegalovirus status was reported to be diagnosed by the classifier with high specificity and sensitivity in both the original and validation cohorts. A cluster of highly shared sequence variants was judged likely to represent a technical artifact of the sequencing pipeline. In a later analysis, the rate of TCR association differed among HLA loci, with DRB1 alleles having the most associated TCRs and HLA-C alleles having the fewest. An association between a missense DCLRE1C variant and V-gene and J-gene trimming of TCR beta chains was found in a later genetic analysis and replicated in an independent cohort. The earlier analysis of 587 of the donors excluded approximately 17 rarely observed V segments, including chromosome 9 orphons, because counts were too low. A later analysis found that most CMV-associated TCR beta chains appeared HLA-restricted, with HLA associations seemingly driven largely by CMV exposure. When HLA alleles, especially DR and DQ, strongly co-occurred, attributing TCR associations to individual alleles was difficult. A later analysis reported that several top co-occurrence clusters appeared linked to parvovirus B19, influenza, CMV and Epstein-Barr virus. Some IMGT-functional V segments, including TRBV6-2 and TRBV6-3, could not be distinguished by the 87-base-pair reads and were therefore excluded. The study listed 164 TCR beta chains as associated with cytomegalovirus. In vitro tests confirmed that a few of the cytomegalovirus-associated TCR beta chains recognize cytomegalovirus antigens. The presence/absence analyses assumed that sequencing depth was roughly uniform across donors, and that assumption may not be true. A further reported finding was that TCR beta sequences accurately predicted the HLA-A and HLA-B alleles for most subjects in the first cohort. It was suggested by the authors that the approach could potentially be generalized to other disease states and immunological phenotypes. In a later analysis, some 18,000 TCR beta sequences were associated with specific HLA alleles at a false discovery rate of 0.05. The only immune exposure information available for the cohort was CMV serostatus. HLA typing was unavailable for some donors at each locus, so association tests used only the typed subset. In this cohort, only TCR beta chains were sequenced, and detectable features were limited by the absence of alpha or paired-chain data. Linkage disequilibrium might explain the correlated functional status among segregating V segments, but an unknown experimental factor could not be excluded. Most TCR sequences were observed very rarely across donors, whereas some public TCRs were present in many individuals. A later analysis found that HLA-associated TCR beta chains were more clonally expanded and had lower generation probabilities than equally common non-associated chains. In an earlier analysis of some 540 of the donors, most TCR beta V segments appeared in productive rearrangements about 87% or about 30% of the time, broadly matching IMGT annotations. A later genetic analysis reported fewer N-insertions in productive TCRs among donors in an Asian-associated ancestry cluster than the approximately 670-donor mean.

V and J lose 1 base and 2 bases, and a span of 5 bases separates them. The germline V gene encodes CDR1 SGHDT and CDR2 YYEEEE. The CDR3 covers 13 residues, taking in both the cysteine and the phenylalanine. Only CDR3 DNA is held: 39 bases, read in frame from base 1. The library relied on the immunoSEQ multiplex PCR assay. A mixture of 60 forward primers for TCR Vbeta segments and 13 reverse primers for TCR Jbeta segments was used in the multiplex PCR. The CDR3 region of rearranged TCR beta genes was amplified from genomic DNA by a multiplex PCR assay. On the Illumina HiSeq System, the amplified TCR beta libraries were sequenced as 87-base-pair reads. The study's processing was this. Across the 670 or so repertoires, a later analysis counted approximately 75 million unique TCR beta chains, some 11 million of which were shared by at least two donors. Raw reads were error-corrected and collapsed into unique sequences by a nearest-neighbor algorithm in which closely related sequences were merged to remove PCR and sequencing errors. CDR3 sequences were aligned to IMGT reference sequences to assign V, D and J gene segments. For a sequence to be retained, at least a six-nucleotide match to both a V gene segment and a J gene segment was required. Rearrangements were classified as productive when the CDR3 lacked stop codons and remained in frame with V and J, and all other rearrangements were classified as non-productive. CDR3 was defined by IMGT convention, running from the second conserved V-encoded cysteine to the conserved J-encoded phenylalanine. Sequences without an unambiguous match to a single V gene segment were excluded from the earlier analysis of over 500 of the donors. An earlier analysis of over 450 of the donors classified V segments as functional when productive rearrangements were above 56.7% and as segregating when the standard deviation between donors was above 5%. To diagnose cytomegalovirus status from the catalog of TCR beta chain sequences, a statistical classification framework was built. In a later analysis, V and J genes were assigned by comparing TCR nucleotide sequences against IMGT/GENE-DB human TR gene sequences. Using the TCRdist pipeline, a later analysis assigned CDR3 sequences along with most-parsimonious VDJ recombination scenarios. In a later analysis, each TCR beta chain was defined by its CDR3 amino acid sequence together with its V-gene family, and reads lacking a unique V-gene family were excluded. To address suspected cross-contamination and a sequencing artifact, a later analysis removed around 600 highly shared, low-generation-probability nucleotide sequences. In a later analysis, a clonal expansion index for each public chain was calculated from normalized within-repertoire ranks of inferred template counts. A later analysis computed generation probabilities with a VDJ recombination model fitted to out-of-frame rearrangements, and checked the results against IGoR. A later analysis scored TCR-TCR, TCR-HLA and TCR-CMV co-occurrence with hypergeometric tests, applying a repertoire-size bias correction to TCR pairs. A later analysis estimated false discovery rates by permuting HLA or CMV assignments 20 times. In a later analysis, co-occurring TCRs were grouped using DBSCAN, and TCRdist sequence similarity was added for clustering within HLA-allele-positive subsets. Repertoires with fewer than 30,000 or more than 120,000 public chains were left out of co-occurrence clustering, as were a few repertoires with anomalous nucleotide sharing. TCRdb holds this immuneACCESS table with in-frame rearrangements only. Some clones are missing; in checked studies, unresolved V genes explain under half, and the rest has no known cause. V and J calls plus clone size are reproduced from that table; the DNA served to infer D and trimming. The sample includes about 60,000 clones, with roughly 80% observed a single time. 1.6% of the sample lies in the top ten.

This receptor was identified in a man under 40 in good health and CMV-seronegative. Specimen: PBMCs. The rearrangement joined TRBV5-6 to TRBJ2-3, with the D segment identity uncertain. At the DNA level, the sequence is TGTGCCAGCAGCTTGACAGTCACAGATACGCAGTATTTT. Its protein is CASSLTVTDTQYF.